This T cell receptor beta chain is drawn from a study of vaccination and CD4 T cells after COVID-19 (dated by TCRdb to the early 2020s). In terms of the full investigation: Convalescent patients had a positive SARS-CoV-2 result on nasal swab PCR, and of these patients, several had mild disease and one had severe disease. In over 8 COVID-19 convalescent patients and a handful of infection-naive healthy vaccine recipients, researchers compared the spike-specific CD4+ TCR repertoire from before mRNA vaccination with the repertoire from after. Participants got two doses of the Pfizer-BioNTech BNT162b2 vaccine (n=8) or two doses of the Moderna mRNA-1273 vaccine (n=2). Post-vaccine blood samples were taken a median of roughly 75 days after the second vaccine dose, with a range of 14 to 241 days. In control cultures, a CEFX viral epitope pool was used as positive control, an HIV-1 Nef peptide pool was used as negative control, or no peptide was added. The cultures were stimulated with overlapping spike peptide pools from SARS-CoV-2 and from the common cold coronaviruses HCoV-NL63, HCoV-OC43 and HCoV-229E. Post-COVID blood samples from convalescent patients were collected a median of approximately 93 days after diagnosis, with a range of 35 to 161 days. The convalescent cohort included six males and four females, with two Hispanic individuals, seven Caucasians, two Asians and one multiracial person.

Reading the label with the study, this specimen's treatment or condition is: roughly 11-day PBMC culture with coronavirus spike peptide pools or control peptides (ViraFEST assay). The ViraFEST assay was used in the study, in which antigen-specific T cells were expanded with peptide pools and expanded clonotypes were subsequently identified by TCR sequencing. The positive SARS-CoV-2 PCR tests of the convalescent patients were dated from March to December 2020, before the Alpha, Beta and Delta variants emerged in the United States. PBMCs were cultured at roughly 1.9 million per well in IMDM supplemented with approximately 5.3% human AB serum and about 9.5 IU/ml IL-2, with about 11 ug/ml peptide pools added. On days 3 and 7, half of the culture medium was replaced with fresh IL-2-containing medium. Once the cells had been in culture for around nine days, the EasySep CD4+ T cell isolation kit was used to isolate CD4+ T cells by negative selection. PBMCs were separated from whole blood using Ficoll-Paque Plus gradient centrifugation and then either used fresh or cryopreserved at -140C. Each culture condition was generally run in triplicate wells.

Libraries were made using PCR. TCR sequencing of DNA from cultured CD4+ T cells used the Oncomine TCR Beta short-read assay at the Johns Hopkins FTIC core. The QIAamp micro DNA kit was used to extract genomic DNA from the cultured CD4+ T cells. Oncomine TCR Beta libraries from cultured CD4+ T cells were pooled with unique dual indexes and sequenced on an Illumina iSeq 100. For the original study's pipeline: Non-productive sequences were filtered out, and CDR3s that did not start with C, did not end with F or W, or were shorter than 7 amino acids were discarded. Antigen-specific clonotypes were identified using the MANAFEST web application through comparison of peptide-stimulated wells with reference and other culture wells. Positive clones required FDR below 0.05, an odds ratio above 5, and productive frequency above 0.1% in at least two of three replicate wells. Clonotypes that were significantly expanded in both SARS-CoV-2 spike wells and at least one common cold coronavirus spike condition were defined as cross-reactive. Using R version 3.6.1, CDR3 homology was evaluated through Levenshtein distances (stringdist) along with unrooted phylogenetic trees (ape). In-frame beta chains were kept once TCRdb had trimmed the public reads at Q25 with fastp and called clones with MiXCR. Rows are unified per CDR3 protein, each entry keeping the most common DNA and genes. These V and J calls rely on TCRdb rather than the paper's analysis. This sample comprises fewer than 6,000 distinct CDR3 sequences, about 46% of them detected only once. The ten largest clones represent around 60% of the sample.

Study-level results and caveats: The number of convalescent patients in the study was relatively small, and the study did not examine early timepoints following natural infection. Of the vaccine-specific clones found in convalescent patients, nearly all (304 of 307) were mono-reactive for SARS-CoV-2 spike instead of being cross-reactive with common cold coronaviruses. In convalescent patients, a median 86.3% of post-vaccine SARS-CoV-2-reactive clones were detected only after vaccination, suggesting vaccine-specific priming. The median number of SARS-CoV-2-reactive clonotypes rose from under 25 after infection to 30 to 45 after vaccination, but the change was not significant.

This clonotype was detected a few times. Its antigen is currently not known. No much larger clonotype is one base removed from it; base qualities were not supplied. There are 17 amino acids in the CDR3, from cysteine to phenylalanine inclusive. Kept here is only the CDR3 DNA, which spans 51 bases and is read in frame from base 1. A distance of 17 bases separates the germline ends of V and J, which lose 3 bases and 0 bases respectively. CDR1 and CDR2 are read off the germline V gene as SGHVS and FQNEAQ. Recombination linked TRBV7-8 to TRBJ1-1; no D gene call is confident. The sequenced material came from CD4+ T cells from blood, cultured in vitro. This TCR came from a human donor who had recovered from COVID-19. For the CDR3, the sequence is CASSLAGRGFLNTEAFF. The nucleotides read TGTGCCAGCAGCTTGGCAGGACGGGGTTTCTTGAACACTGAAGCTTTCTTT.